The 15 T cell receptor beta chains given below trace back to one sample, sequenced in a study of T cell repertoires in cytomegalovirus infection. These receptors' targets are unknown. Via MiXCR, TCRdb re-called the reads, giving one row per CDR3 protein. This sample has about 920,000 distinct CDR3 sequences; 31% occur once, and the top ten carry 11% to 15%. Specimen: cultured CD8+ T cells from PBMCs, collected from culture after CMV antigen stimulation. These receptors were collected from a human donor in good health (CMV status not recorded). Some clones in this sample may be carry-over from other donors' samples.

V is TRBV15 and J is TRBJ2-7; D perhaps matches TRBD2 (6 bases). The CDR3 spans 16 residues. Germline V gene sequence: CDR1 LNHNV, CDR2 YYDKDF (reference sequence). Trimming stripped 3 bases from V and 0 bases from J, with 15 bases between. CDR3 sequence reads: CATSRGTAENSYEQYF. CDR3 in DNA: TGTGCCACCAGCAGGGGGACTGCCGAGAACTCCTACGAGCAGTACTTC.

The CDR3 DNA sequence: TGTGCCATCAGTGAGACGGGGGACACTGAAGCTTTCTTT. This encodes CAISETGDTEAFF. The rearrangement uses TRBV10-3 and TRBJ1-1; D might be TRBD1 (5 bases). The CDR3 length is 13 residues. CDR1 is ENHRY, CDR2 SYGVKD, per germline. V was shortened by 2 bases and J by 3 bases, with 7 bases between the two germline ends.

The sample holds a few counts of this clonotype. DNA of the CDR3: TGTGCCAGTCAAAACAGGGCTTTACCGAATGAGCAGTTCTTC. This gives the protein CASQNRALPNEQFF. The V gene is TRBV19, the J gene TRBJ2-1, with a tentative D call TRBD1 (6 bases). The germline CDR1 and CDR2 sequences are LNHDA and SQIVND (reference sequence). Trimming took 8 bases from V and 7 from J, leaving 18 bases between them. The CDR3 is made up of 14 amino acids.

The rearrangement joins TRBV15 to TRBJ2-6; 9 bases match TRBD1. With 3 bases clipped from V and 5 bases from J, the junction kept 11 bases outside the gene matches. CDR1 LNHNV and CDR2 YYDKDF come from the germline V gene (reference sequence). The CDR3 extends over 18 amino acids. This CDR3 reads CATSRLGQGTLRANVLTF. The CDR3 DNA reads as TGTGCCACCAGCAGGCTGGGACAGGGAACTCTGCGGGCCAACGTCCTGACTTTC. Drawing the rest from reference TRBV15 and TRBJ2-6, the complete variable domain is DAMVIQNPRYQVTQFGKPVTLSCSQTLNHNVMYWYQQKSSQAPKLLFHYYDKDFNNEADTPDNFQSRRPNTSFCFLDIRSPGLGDTAMYLCATSRLGQGTLRANVLTFGAGSRLTVL.

This clonotype turned up a few times. Written as DNA, the CDR3 is TGTGCCAGCAGTCCGAAGAGCCCCGAGTATTATCAGCCCCAGCATTTT. This gives the protein CASSPKSPEYYQPQHF. The chain is built from TRBV12-3 or TRBV12-4 and TRBJ1-5; unclear D gene. Trimming took off 5 bases at V and 5 bases at J, with 19 bases between the two ends. The CDR3 length is 16 residues.

This clonotype was seen repeatedly, ten times or more. The V gene is TRBV6-1, the J gene TRBJ2-7; maybe TRBD2 (6 bases). Trimming left V 5 bases short and J 5 bases short, with 16 bases between. Germline loops: CDR1 MNHNS, CDR2 SASEGT. The CDR3 sequence is 14 residues long. The CDR3 region has the DNA TGTGCCAGCAGTACCCGGGACTTGCGGAACGAGCAGTACTTC. The encoded protein is CASSTRDLRNEQYF.

The chain has TRBV19 and TRBJ2-5; possibly TRBD1 or TRBD2 for D (5 bases each). V was pared by 3 bases and J by 1 base, with 9 bases between. The CDR3 covers 14 residues. Germline CDR1 reads LNHDA; CDR2 reads SQIVND (reference sequence). DNA for the CDR3: TGTGCCAGTAGTATTTCGGGGACCCAAGAGACCCAGTACTTC. It yields the protein CASSISGTQETQYF.

This clonotype has more than one count but fewer than ten. The J gene is TRBJ2-7, the V gene TRBV4-1; maybe TRBD1 (5 bases). This CDR3 comprises 15 residues. In germline, CDR1 is MGHRA, CDR2 YSYEKL. Trimming took 1 base from V and 0 from J, leaving 10 bases between them. The CDR3 DNA reads as TGCGCCAGCAGCCAAGGACAGTTTAGCTCCTACGAGCAGTACGTC. Translation gives CASSQGQFSSYEQYV.

The chain couples TRBV11-3 to TRBJ2-2; 9 bases line up with TRBD2. The CDR3 totals 17 residues. The J segment lost 4 bases and the V segment lost 1 base, leaving 7 bases of the junction unmatched. Germline lookup yields CDR1 SGHNT and CDR2 YENEEA. This chain's CDR3 is CASSLAPSGVVTGELFF. Here the CDR3 DNA reads TGTGCCAGCAGCTTAGCCCCTAGCGGGGTTGTCACCGGGGAGCTGTTTTTT.

This chain links TRBV5-6 with TRBJ1-6; 10 nucleotides agree with TRBD1. The germline CDR1 and CDR2 sequences are SGHDT and YYEEEE. This CDR3 has 15 amino acids. After removal of 2 bases from V and 8 bases from J, the junction contained 4 bases not matched to a gene. The CDR3 nucleotides are TGTGCCAGCAGCTTCGGACAGGGGGACTATTCACCCCTCCACTTT. It yields the protein CASSFGQGDYSPLHF.

The chain joins TRBV27 to TRBJ2-1, with TRBD2 matching over 7 bases. The germline gives CDR1 MNHEY, CDR2 SMNVEV (reference sequence). CDR3 length: 15 amino acids. V was pared by 5 bases and J by 3 bases, with 7 bases of the junction left unmatched. The CDR3 nucleotides read TGTGCCAGCAGTGTTCAGGGAGGGGTCTACAATGAGCAGTTCTTC. It is translated as CASSVQGGVYNEQFF.

Only a few counts were recorded for this clonotype. The V and J genes are TRBV27 and TRBJ1-1; D remains unclear. V dropped 6 bases and J dropped 1 base, with 18 bases sitting between them. This CDR3 has 16 residues. Germline CDR1 MNHEY, CDR2 SMNVEV (reference sequence). The CDR3 loop reads CASSRYFPLGNTEAFF. CDR3 DNA: TGTGCCAGCAGCCGTTATTTCCCCCTTGGGAACACTGAAGCTTTCTTT.

The genes are TRBV2 and TRBJ2-5; 7 nucleotides line up with TRBD2. The CDR3 loop spans 15 amino acids. J gave up 2 bases and V 1 base, and 4 bases lay outside the gene matches. Germline V gene data show CDR1 as SNHLY and CDR2 as FYNNEI. The CDR3 loop is CASSEDLAVQETQYF. CDR3 DNA sequence: TGTGCCAGCAGTGAAGATCTAGCGGTACAAGAGACCCAGTACTTC. Variable domain in full (rest from reference TRBV2 and TRBJ2-5): EPEVTQTPSHQVTQMGQEVILRCVPISNHLYFYWYRQILGQKVEFLVSFYNNEISEKSEIFDDQFSVERPDGSNFTLKIRSTKLEDSAMYFCASSEDLAVQETQYFGPGTRLLVL.

This rearrangement joins TRBV19 to TRBJ2-7, with 8 bases identical to TRBD1. The V and J ends lost 3 bases and 6 bases, in that order; junction bases with no gene match: 7. Germline-derived CDR1 and CDR2 are LNHDA and SQIVND (reference sequence). This CDR3 contains 14 residues. CDR3 coding DNA: TGTGCCAGTAGTATTTTCGACAGGGGATCCGAGCAGTACTTC. Its protein product is CASSIFDRGSEQYF.

This chain joins TRBV20-1 and TRBJ1-2; D unclear. The germline V gene has CDR1 DFQATT and CDR2 SNEGSKA (reference sequence). The V gene lost 1 base and the J gene lost 3 bases, with 6 bases spanning the gap. This CDR3 is built from 12 residues. The CDR3 sequence: CSARGSDYGYTF. In DNA, the CDR3 is TGCAGTGCTAGAGGCTCGGACTATGGCTACACCTTC.